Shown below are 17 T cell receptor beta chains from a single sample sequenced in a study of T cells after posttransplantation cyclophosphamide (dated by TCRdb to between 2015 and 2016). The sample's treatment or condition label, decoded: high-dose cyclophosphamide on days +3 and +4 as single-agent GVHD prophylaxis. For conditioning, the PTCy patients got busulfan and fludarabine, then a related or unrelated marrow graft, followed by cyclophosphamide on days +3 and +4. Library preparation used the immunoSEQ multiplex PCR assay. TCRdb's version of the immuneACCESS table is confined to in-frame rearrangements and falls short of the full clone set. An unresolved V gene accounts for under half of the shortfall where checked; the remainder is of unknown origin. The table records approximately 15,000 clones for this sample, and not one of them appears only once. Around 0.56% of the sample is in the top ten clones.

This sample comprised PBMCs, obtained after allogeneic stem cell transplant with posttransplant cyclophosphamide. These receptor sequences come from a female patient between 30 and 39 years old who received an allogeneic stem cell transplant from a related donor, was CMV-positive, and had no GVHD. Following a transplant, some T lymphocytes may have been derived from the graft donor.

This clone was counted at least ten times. The CDR3 spells CASSPDSGMRLVQYF. The CDR3 bases are TGTGCCAGCTCCCCCGACAGCGGGATGAGGTTGGTCCAGTACTTC. V and J are TRBV18 and TRBJ2-5; 7 nucleotides match TRBD2. CDR1 KGHSH and CDR2 LQKENI come from the germline V gene. The V gene end was trimmed by 6 bases and the J gene end by 10 bases; junction bases not matched to a gene: 17. The CDR3 is 15 amino acids.

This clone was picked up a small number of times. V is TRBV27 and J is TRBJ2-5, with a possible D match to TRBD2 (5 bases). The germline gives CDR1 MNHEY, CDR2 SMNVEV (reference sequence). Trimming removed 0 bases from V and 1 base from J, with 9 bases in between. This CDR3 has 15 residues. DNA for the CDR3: TGTGCCAGCAGTTTATCGAGAGGGATCCAAGAGACCCAGTACTTC. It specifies CASSLSRGIQETQYF.

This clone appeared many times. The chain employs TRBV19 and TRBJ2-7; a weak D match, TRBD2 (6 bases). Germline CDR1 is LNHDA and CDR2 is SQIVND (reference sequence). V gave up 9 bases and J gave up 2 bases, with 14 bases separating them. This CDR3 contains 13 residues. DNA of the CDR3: TGTGCCAGCGCGGGGCAGTTTGCCTACGAGCAGTACTTC. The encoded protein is CASAGQFAYEQYF.

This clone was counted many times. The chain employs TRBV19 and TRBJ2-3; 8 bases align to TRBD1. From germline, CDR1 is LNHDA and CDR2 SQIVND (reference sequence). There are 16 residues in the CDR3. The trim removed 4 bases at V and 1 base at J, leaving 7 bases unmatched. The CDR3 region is CASSRDRLSGTDTQYF. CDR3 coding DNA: TGTGCCAGTAGTAGGGACAGGTTATCTGGCACAGATACGCAGTATTTT.

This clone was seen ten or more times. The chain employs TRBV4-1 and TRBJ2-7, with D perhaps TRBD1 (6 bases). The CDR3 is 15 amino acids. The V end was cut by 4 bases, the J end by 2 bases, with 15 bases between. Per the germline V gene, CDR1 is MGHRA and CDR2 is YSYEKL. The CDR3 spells CASSPGPGQTYEQYF. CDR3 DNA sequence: TGCGCCAGCAGCCCGGGCCCGGGACAAACCTACGAGCAGTACTTC.

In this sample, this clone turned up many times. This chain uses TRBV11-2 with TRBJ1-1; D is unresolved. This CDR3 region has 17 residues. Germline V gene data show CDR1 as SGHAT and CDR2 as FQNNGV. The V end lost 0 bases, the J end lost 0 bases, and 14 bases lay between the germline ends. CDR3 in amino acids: CASSLDHYRSVNTEAFF. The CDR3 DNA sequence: TGTGCCAGCAGCTTAGATCATTATAGAAGCGTGAACACTGAAGCTTTCTTT.

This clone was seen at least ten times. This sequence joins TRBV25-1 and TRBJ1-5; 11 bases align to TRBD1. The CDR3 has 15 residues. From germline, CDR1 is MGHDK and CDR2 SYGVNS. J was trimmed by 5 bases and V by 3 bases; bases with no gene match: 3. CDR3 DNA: TGTGCCAGCAGTGATGGGACAGGGGGATATCAGCCCCAGCATTTT. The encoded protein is CASSDGTGGYQPQHF.

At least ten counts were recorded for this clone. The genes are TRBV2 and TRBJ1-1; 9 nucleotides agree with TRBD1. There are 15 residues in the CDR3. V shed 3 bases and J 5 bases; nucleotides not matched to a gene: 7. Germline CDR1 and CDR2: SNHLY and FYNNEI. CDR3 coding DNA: TGTGCCAGCAGTGATGTTGGACAGGGGAGGACTGAAGCTTTCTTT. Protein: CASSDVGQGRTEAFF.

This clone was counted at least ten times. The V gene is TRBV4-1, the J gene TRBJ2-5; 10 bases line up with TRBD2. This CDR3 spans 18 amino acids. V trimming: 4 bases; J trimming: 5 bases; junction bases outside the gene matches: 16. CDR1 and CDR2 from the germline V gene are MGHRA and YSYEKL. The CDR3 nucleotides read TGCGCCAGCAGCCGCCAAGCAGGGGCCAGCGGGAGGGGGGAGACCCAGTACTTC. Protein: CASSRQAGASGRGETQYF.

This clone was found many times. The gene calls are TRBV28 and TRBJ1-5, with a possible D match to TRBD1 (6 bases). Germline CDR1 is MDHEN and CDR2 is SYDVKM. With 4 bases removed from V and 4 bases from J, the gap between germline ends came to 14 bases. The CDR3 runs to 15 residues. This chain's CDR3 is CASSSYRALNQPQHF. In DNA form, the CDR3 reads TGTGCCAGCAGTTCTTACAGGGCCTTAAATCAGCCCCAGCATTTT.

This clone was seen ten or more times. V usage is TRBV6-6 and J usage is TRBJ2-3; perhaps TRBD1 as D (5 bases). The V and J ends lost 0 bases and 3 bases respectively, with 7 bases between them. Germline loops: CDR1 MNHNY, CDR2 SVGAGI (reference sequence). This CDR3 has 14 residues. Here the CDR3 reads CASSYSTATDTQYF. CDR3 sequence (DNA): TGTGCCAGCAGTTACTCGACAGCGACAGATACGCAGTATTTT.

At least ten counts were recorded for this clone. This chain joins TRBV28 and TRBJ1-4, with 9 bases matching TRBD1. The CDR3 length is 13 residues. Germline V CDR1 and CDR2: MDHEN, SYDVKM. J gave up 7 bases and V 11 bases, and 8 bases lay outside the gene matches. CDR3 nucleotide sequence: TGTGCCGGAAGGACAGGGGAGGGTGAAAAACTGTTTTTT. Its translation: CAGRTGEGEKLFF.

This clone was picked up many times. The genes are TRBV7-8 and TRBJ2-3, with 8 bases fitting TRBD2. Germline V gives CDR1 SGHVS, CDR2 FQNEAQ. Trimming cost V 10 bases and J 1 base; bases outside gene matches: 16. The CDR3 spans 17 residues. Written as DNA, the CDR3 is TGTGCCACCCTTGAGACTAGCGCCCCCGGTGGCACAGATACGCAGTATTTT. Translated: CATLETSAPGGTDTQYF.

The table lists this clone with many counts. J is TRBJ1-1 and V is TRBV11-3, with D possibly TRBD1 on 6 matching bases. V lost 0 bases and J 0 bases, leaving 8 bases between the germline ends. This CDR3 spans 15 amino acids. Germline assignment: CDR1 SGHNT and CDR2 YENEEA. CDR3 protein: CASSLEGDMNTEAFF. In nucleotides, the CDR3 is TGTGCCAGCAGCTTAGAAGGGGACATGAACACTGAAGCTTTCTTT.

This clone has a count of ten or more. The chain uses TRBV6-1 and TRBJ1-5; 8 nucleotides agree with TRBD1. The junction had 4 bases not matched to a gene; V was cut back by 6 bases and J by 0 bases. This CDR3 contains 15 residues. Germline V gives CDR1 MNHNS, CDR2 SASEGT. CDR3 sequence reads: CASRLTGDSNQPQHF. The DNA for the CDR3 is TGTGCCAGCAGGTTGACAGGGGATAGCAATCAGCCCCAGCATTTT.

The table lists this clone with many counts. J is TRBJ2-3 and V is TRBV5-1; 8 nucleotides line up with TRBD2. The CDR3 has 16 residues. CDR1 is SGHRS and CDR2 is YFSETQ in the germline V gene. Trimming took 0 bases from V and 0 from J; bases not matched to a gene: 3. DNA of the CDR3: TGCGCCAGCAGCTTGGAGCAGCGGGGGAGCACAGATACGCAGTATTTT. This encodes CASSLEQRGSTDTQYF.

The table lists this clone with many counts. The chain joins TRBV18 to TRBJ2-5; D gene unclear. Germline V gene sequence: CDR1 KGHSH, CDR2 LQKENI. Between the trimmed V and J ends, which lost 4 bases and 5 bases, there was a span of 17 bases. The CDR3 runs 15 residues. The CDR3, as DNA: TGTGCCAGCTCACTAGAAAAGTCCGGGTGGGAGACCCAGTACTTC. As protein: CASSLEKSGWETQYF. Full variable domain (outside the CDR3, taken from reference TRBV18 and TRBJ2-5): NAGVMQNPRHLVRRRGQEARLRCSPMKGHSHVYWYRQLPEEGLKFMVYLQKENIIDESGMPKERFSAEFPKEGPSILRIQQVVRGDSAAYFCASSLEKSGWETQYFGPGTRLLVL.